The 22 T cell receptor beta chains given below trace back to one sample, sequenced in a study of T cell repertoires in cytomegalovirus infection. Antigen specificity for these receptors is unknown. TCRdb passed the reads through MiXCR, listing each CDR3 protein once. The table lists about 920,000 distinct CDR3 sequences, around 32% of them singletons. Here the sequenced sample was cultured CD8+ T cells from PBMCs, taken from culture after CMV antigen stimulation. The receptors shown here come from a human donor in good health (CMV status not recorded). Some clones in this sample may be carry-over from other donors' samples.

This clonotype was detected only a few times. The genes are TRBV6-2 or TRBV6-3 and TRBJ2-1; D is unresolved. This CDR3 region has 13 residues. V lost 4 bases to trimming and J lost 10 bases, with 14 bases between them. Germline V gives CDR1 MNHEY, CDR2 SVGEGT. CDR3 nucleotides: TGTGCCAGCAGTTTTGGGCTAGGTGGAGAGCAGTTCTTC. It specifies CASSFGLGGEQFF.

V is TRBV6-2 or TRBV6-3 and J is TRBJ2-1; D uncertain. This CDR3 has 12 residues. Germline CDR1 MNHEY, CDR2 SVGEGT. Trimming took off 4 bases at V and 8 bases at J, with 9 bases between the two ends. The CDR3 coding sequence is TGTGCCAGCAGTTCCGGCGCCCATGAGCAGTTCTTC. Protein: CASSSGAHEQFF.

The chain recombines TRBV5-1 with TRBJ1-1, with a weak D call TRBD1 (5 bases). Deletions cut 6 bases from V and 4 bases from J, with 16 bases between. This CDR3 is built from 14 residues. CDR1 and CDR2 from the germline V gene are SGHRS and YFSETQ. The CDR3 region has the DNA TGCGCCAGCACCCCCAGCTCAGGGACCACTGAAGCTTTCTTT. It is translated as CASTPSSGTTEAFF.

This chain links TRBV13 with TRBJ2-4, with TRBD2 identical over 8 bases. Per germline, CDR1 PRHDT and CDR2 FYEKMQ (reference sequence). Germline trimming cut 0 bases from V and 1 base from J; bases unmatched to any gene: 2. CDR3 length equals 16 residues. In DNA, the CDR3 is TGTGCCAGCAGCTTAGGCGGGGGGGCCGCCAAAAACATTCAGTACTTC. It codes for CASSLGGGAAKNIQYF.

As regards this clonotype: This clone may be a read error of a much larger clone one base away. The chain uses TRBV7-2 and TRBJ1-1; D gene ambiguous. Germline lookup yields CDR1 SGHTA and CDR2 FQGNSA. V shed 7 bases and J shed 1 base, with 16 bases lying between them. The CDR3 covers 15 residues. The CDR3 region is CASTFRSNPNTEAFF. The CDR3 nucleotides read TGTGCCAGCACCTTTCGAAGCAACCCGAACACTGAAGCTTTCTTT.

This chain connects TRBV6-2 or TRBV6-3 to TRBJ2-7; 9 bases match TRBD1. The CDR3 is made up of 16 amino acids. Per germline, CDR1 MNHEY and CDR2 SVGEGT. V shed 0 bases and J 2 bases; nucleotides not matched to a gene: 5. CDR3 amino acids: CASSYSGTGPTYEQYV. The DNA for the CDR3 is TGTGCCAGCAGTTACTCCGGGACAGGGCCCACCTACGAGCAGTACGTC.

The chain joins TRBV4-1 to TRBJ1-1; no clear D gene. V was shortened by 2 bases and J by 0 bases, with 10 bases between the two germline ends. CDR1 is MGHRA, CDR2 YSYEKL, per germline. The CDR3 totals 15 residues. The CDR3 sequence is CASSQHRELNTEAFF. CDR3 coding DNA: TGCGCCAGCAGCCAACACAGAGAATTGAACACTGAAGCTTTCTTT.

The chain is built from TRBV6-4 and TRBJ2-2; D uncertain. Trimming stripped 3 bases from V and 7 bases from J, with 6 bases between. From germline, CDR1 is MRHNA and CDR2 SNTAGT. The CDR3 has 12 amino acids. The CDR3 DNA follows: TGTGCCAGCAGTGATCTTGGCGGGGAGCTGTTTTTT. Translation gives CASSDLGGELFF.

This clonotype was observed a few times. The chain combines TRBV20-1 with TRBJ2-3; D is ambiguous. Germline CDR1 DFQATT, CDR2 SNEGSKA (reference sequence). This CDR3 has 10 residues. Trimming stripped 5 bases from V and 2 bases from J, with 2 bases between. CDR3 region: CSAFTDTQYF. In nucleotides, the CDR3 is TGCAGTGCTTTCACAGATACGCAGTATTTT.

This clonotype was seen at least ten times. This sequence joins TRBV7-6 and TRBJ2-2; D call uncertain. Deletions cut 4 bases from V and 1 base from J, with 7 bases between. The CDR3 is made up of 14 amino acids. CDR1 and CDR2 (germline): SGHVS, FNYEAQ. The CDR3 region is CASSSDGNTGELFF. The DNA for the CDR3 is TGTGCCAGCAGCTCAGACGGGAACACCGGGGAGCTGTTTTTT.

The chain links TRBV4-1 to TRBJ1-1; 7 bases align to TRBD1. CDR3 length: 16 residues. V lost 1 base and J lost 5; bases outside the gene matches: 10. Germline V gives CDR1 MGHRA, CDR2 YSYEKL. In DNA form, the CDR3 reads TGCGCCAGCAGCCAAGTCCCGGGGACAGCTAGTACTGAAGCTTTCTTT. This codes for CASSQVPGTASTEAFF.

V usage is TRBV6-6 and J usage is TRBJ2-3, with D possibly being TRBD1 (5 bases). The V gene's germline CDR1 is MNHNY and CDR2 SVGAGI (reference sequence). Trimming removed 8 bases at V and 4 bases at J, with 13 bases between. The CDR3 extends over 13 amino acids. The CDR3: CASGAVAADTQYF. The CDR3 DNA reads TGTGCCAGCGGGGCGGTAGCTGCAGATACGCAGTATTTT.

The sample holds a few counts of this clonotype. V is TRBV7-3 and J is TRBJ2-3; TRBD1 agrees at 7 bases. Germline V gene lookup returns CDR1 SGHTA and CDR2 FQGTGA. This CDR3 has 15 amino acids. CDR3 amino acids: CASSIQGSSTDTQYF. The DNA for the CDR3 is TGTGCTAGCTCGATACAGGGGTCTAGCACAGATACGCAGTATTTT.

The rearrangement uses TRBV4-1 and TRBJ2-1; D is unclear. Trimming stripped 4 bases from V and 6 bases from J, with 16 bases between. Per germline, CDR1 MGHRA and CDR2 YSYEKL. The CDR3 has 15 residues. As DNA, the CDR3 is TGCGCCAGCAGCCCTGTACCCCCACCGGCCAATGAGCAGTTCTTC. It encodes CASSPVPPPANEQFF.

The rearrangement joins TRBV5-6 to TRBJ2-3, with TRBD2 as a possible D gene (5 bases). Germline V gene lookup returns CDR1 SGHDT and CDR2 YYEEEE. This CDR3 is built from 14 residues. With 3 bases removed from V and 4 bases from J, the gap between germline ends came to 12 bases. The CDR3 DNA reads TGTGCCAGCAGCTCCGGGGTTGGCCCAGATACGCAGTATTTT. Translating it yields CASSSGVGPDTQYF.

V gene TRBV6-6 combines with J gene TRBJ1-4, with 9 bases identical to TRBD1. After removal of 7 bases from V and 7 bases from J, the junction contained 4 bases not matched to a gene. Germline CDR1 MNHNY, CDR2 SVGAGI (reference sequence). The CDR3 has 13 residues. CDR3 bases: TGTGCCAGCACCCGGACAGGGGCTGAAAAACTGTTTTTT. It is translated as CASTRTGAEKLFF.

The rearrangement uses TRBV11-2 and TRBJ1-2; D is unclear. CDR1 is SGHAT and CDR2 is FQNNGV in the germline V gene. This CDR3 spans 16 amino acids. Deletions cut 1 base from V and 7 bases from J, with 19 bases between. CDR3 region: CASSLGYGPHYGGYTF. CDR3 DNA: TGTGCCAGCAGCTTAGGATACGGGCCCCATTATGGTGGCTACACCTTC. The whole variable domain, filled in from reference TRBV11-2 and TRBJ1-2, reads EAGVAQSPRYKIIEKRQSVAFWCNPISGHATLYWYQQILGQGPKLLIQFQNNGVVDDSQLPKDRFSAERLKGVDSTLKIQPAKLEDSAVYLCASSLGYGPHYGGYTFGSGTRLTVV.

This rearrangement joins TRBV7-9 to TRBJ2-5; D not resolved. The germline CDR1 and CDR2 sequences are SEHNR and FQNEAQ (reference sequence). The germline V and J ends were trimmed by 5 bases and 1 base, with 14 bases remaining between them. The CDR3 sequence is 15 residues long. Here the CDR3 DNA reads TGTGCCAGCAGCCCTCAAGGTCCGGTCCAAGAGACCCAGTACTTC. It specifies CASSPQGPVQETQYF.

The genes are TRBV6-5 and TRBJ1-5, with unresolved D. CDR3 length equals 14 residues. The germline V and J ends were trimmed by 2 bases and 2 bases, with 7 bases remaining between them. CDR1 and CDR2 from the germline V gene are MNHEY and SVGAGI. The CDR3 protein is CASSYGFGNQPQHF. Written as DNA, the CDR3 is TGTGCCAGCAGTTACGGATTTGGCAATCAGCCCCAGCATTTT.

The chain carries TRBV6-1 and TRBJ1-1, with D unclear. The V gene lost 8 bases and the J gene lost 0 bases, with 10 bases spanning the gap. The CDR3 length is 13 residues. Germline lookup yields CDR1 MNHNS and CDR2 SASEGT. The CDR3 DNA reads as TGTGCCAGCTCATGCCTCATGAACACTGAAGCTTTCTTT. Amino acids: CASSCLMNTEAFF.

The chain has TRBV20-1 and TRBJ2-1; TRBD2 matches 11 bases. The ends lost 4 bases at V and 2 bases at J; junction bases unmatched: 16. CDR3 length equals 19 residues. CDR1 and CDR2 from the germline V gene are DFQATT and SNEGSKA (reference sequence). Here the CDR3 reads CSAKAPTSGVLPPYNEQFF. The CDR3 region has the DNA TGCAGTGCTAAAGCCCCGACTAGCGGGGTCCTCCCCCCCTACAATGAGCAGTTCTTC.

This clonotype has at least ten counts. The chain links TRBV7-2 to TRBJ2-3; the match to TRBD2 covers 14 bases. This CDR3 is 16 amino acids long. V shed 4 bases and J 6 bases; nucleotides not matched to a gene: 6. The germline gives CDR1 SGHTA, CDR2 FQGNSA. The CDR3 DNA reads as TGTGCCAGCAGCTCTCCGGGACTAGCGGGGGAGGATACGCAGTATTTT. Translating it yields CASSSPGLAGEDTQYF.